This T cell receptor (beta chain) was captured in a study of blood T cell repertoires in COVID-19. The CDR3 covers 15 residues. J was trimmed by 7 bases and V by 4 bases; bases with no gene match: 9. Germline CDR1 LNHDA, CDR2 SQIVND (reference sequence). Here immunoSEQ multiplex PCR was the method, and the copy in TCRdb shows in-frame clones only, minus some. The table records around 170,000 clones, 84% of them present only once. The chain is built from TRBV19 and TRBJ2-4, with 8 bases lining up with TRBD2. The receptor was derived from a woman in her forties or fifties who had recovered from COVID-19. Sequencing used PBMCs or T cells enriched from blood (not recorded which). The CDR3 reads CASSTGLARANIQYF. CDR3 nucleotide sequence: TGTGCCAGTAGTACCGGACTAGCCCGGGCCAACATTCAGTACTTC.